One TCR beta chain is described in this entry. As yet, its antigen is unknown. These data come from a study of T cell responses to AZD1222 COVID-19 vaccine. Overall study findings and caveats: Increases in Spike-specific TCR breadth and depth were seen after two AZD1222 doses. Repertoire sampling happened only post peak T cell response. As reported, nearly half of all spike-specific TCRs target variant regions that are unmutated.

Germline assignment: CDR1 KGHDR and CDR2 SFDVKD. Trimming cost V 0 bases and J 7 bases, with 3 bases left between them. The CDR3 runs 12 residues. Method: immunoSEQ multiplex PCR; TCRdb's copy keeps in-frame clones and lacks some. This table has 90,000 to 120,000 clones, roughly 90% appearing once. Pooled together were second doses at about 4 or about 12 weeks. V usage is TRBV24-1 and J usage is TRBJ2-4; unclear D gene. Sequencing used peripheral blood, obtained 28 days after the second AZD1222 dose. The receptor was derived from an adult who received the AZD1222 COVID-19 vaccine. In DNA, the CDR3 is TGTGCCACCAGTGATTTGTGGAACATTCAGTACTTC. Its protein is CATSDLWNIQYF.